These T cell receptor beta chains were read from a single sample in a study of molecular identifiers for immune sequencing clone quantification. From the PCR reads, TCRdb called clonotypes with MiXCR, one entry per CDR3 protein. The profile covers about 330,000 distinct CDR3 sequences, with roughly a quarter appearing a single time and 0.7% to 0.95% taken by the ten largest. Material: naive CD8+ T cells from blood, with Jurkat cell RNA spiked in. The receptor set was obtained from a human donor in good health. Some libraries in this study had Jurkat cell RNA spiked in. CDR3s include the opening cysteine and the closing phenylalanine or tryptophan. D genes are given only for firm matches. Expanded clones are given a class, and other clones once, few, many or no size at all.

J: TRBJ2-2
V: TRBV2
D: .
size: few
DNA: TGTGCCAGCAGTGAATTCCGACTTTCGAACACCGGGGAGCTGTTTTTT
CDR3: CASSEFRLSNTGELFF

J: TRBJ1-5
V: TRBV7-9
D: .
size: many
DNA: TGTGCCAGCAGCTTAGTCGCGGAGCCCCAGCATTTT
CDR3: CASSLVAEPQHF

J: TRBJ1-6
V: TRBV9
D: .
size: many
DNA: TGTGCCAGCAGCGTAAATACAGGGAGGTCACCCCTCCACTTT
CDR3: CASSVNTGRSPLHF

J: TRBJ2-7
V: TRBV25-1
D: TRBD1
size: few
DNA: TGTGCCAGCAATTCCCCGGGACAGGGAGTCTACGAGCAGTACTTC
CDR3: CASNSPGQGVYEQYF

J: TRBJ2-3
V: TRBV12-3/TRBV12-4
D: .
size: few
DNA: TGTGCCAGCAGCCCGATACTGACAGGTTACACAGATACGCAGTATTTT
CDR3: CASSPILTGYTDTQYF

J: TRBJ1-5
V: TRBV7-8
D: TRBD1
size: many
DNA: TGTGCCAGCAGCTTATTATGGGTACAGGGGGTAAATCAGCCCCAGCATTTT
CDR3: CASSLLWVQGVNQPQHF

J: TRBJ2-1
V: TRBV11-3
D: .
size: few
DNA: TGTGCCAGCAGCCCTGGGACGGCTGGTGAGCAGTTCTTC
CDR3: CASSPGTAGEQFF

J: TRBJ2-7
V: TRBV5-3
D: .
size: .
DNA: TGTGCCAGCAGCTTGGGTATCCAGGGGGGACACGAGCAGTACTTC
CDR3: CASSLGIQGGHEQYF

J: TRBJ1-5
V: TRBV6-2/TRBV6-3
D: .
size: few
DNA: TGTGCCAGCAGCAGCCGGGACGGACTCTCTCAGCCCCAGCATTTT
CDR3: CASSSRDGLSQPQHF

J: TRBJ1-1
V: TRBV7-9
D: .
size: .
DNA: TGTGCCAGCAGCTTAGTCCGGATCCCTGAAACTTTCTTT
CDR3: CASSLVRIPETFF

J: TRBJ1-1
V: TRBV6-5
D: .
size: many
DNA: TGTGCCAGCAGTTACTCCATGGGGCAGAACACTGAAGCTTTCTTT
CDR3: CASSYSMGQNTEAFF

J: TRBJ2-5
V: TRBV21-1
D: .
size: .
DNA: TGTGCCAGCAGCAAAGTTTGCGGGGCAGGAGAGACCCAGTACTTC
CDR3: CASSKVCGAGETQYF

J: TRBJ1-5
V: TRBV20-1
D: .
size: .
DNA: TGCAGTGCTCTGACAGTAAATCAGCCCCAGCATTTT
CDR3: CSALTVNQPQHF

J: TRBJ2-7
V: TRBV7-9
D: .
size: many
DNA: TGTGCCAGCGGAGACAGGGAGGAGAAGTACTTC
CDR3: CASGDREEKYF

J: TRBJ2-2
V: TRBV10-2
D: .
size: few
DNA: TGCGCCAGCGCCGGGACGATGAACACCGGGGAGCTGTTTTTT
CDR3: CASAGTMNTGELFF

J: TRBJ2-5
V: TRBV7-9
D: TRBD2
size: many
DNA: TGTGCCAGCAGCCTGGCTAGCGGGGGTCAAGAGACCCAGTACTTC
CDR3: CASSLASGGQETQYF

J: TRBJ1-1
V: TRBV7-9
D: .
size: few
DNA: TGTGCCAGCAGCCCCGTTTTGGGGTGCAACACTGAAGCTTTCTTT
CDR3: CASSPVLGCNTEAFF

J: TRBJ1-5
V: TRBV6-6
D: .
size: .
DNA: TGTGCCAGCACCTACGGGACGATGGCAGATCAGCCCCAGCATTTT
CDR3: CASTYGTMADQPQHF

J: TRBJ2-1
V: TRBV11-2
D: .
size: few
DNA: TGTGCCAGCAGCTCTAGCGCAGGGGGAGTAGGCAATGAGCAGTTCTTC
CDR3: CASSSSAGGVGNEQFF

J: TRBJ2-3
V: TRBV19
D: .
size: .
DNA: TGTGCCAGTAGTATAGGTGGGGTTCAGCCCCAGTATTTT
CDR3: CASSIGGVQPQYF

J: TRBJ2-1
V: TRBV7-9
D: TRBD2
size: many
DNA: TGTGCCAGCAGCTATAGCGGGGGGCATGAGCAGTTCTTC
CDR3: CASSYSGGHEQFF

J: TRBJ1-1
V: TRBV30
D: .
size: few
DNA: TGTGCCTGGAGGCCCGACAGCGTCCCGAACACTGAAGCTTTCTTT
CDR3: CAWRPDSVPNTEAFF

J: TRBJ1-1
V: TRBV6-5
D: .
size: many
DNA: TGTGCCAGCAGTTACAGGAGTCGCACTGAAGCTTTCTTT
CDR3: CASSYRSRTEAFF

J: TRBJ2-2
V: TRBV4-1
D: .
size: .
DNA: TGCGCCAGCAGTCCGGGGGCGGCGAACACCGGGGAGCTGTTTTTT
CDR3: CASSPGAANTGELFF

J: TRBJ2-2
V: TRBV27
D: .
size: few
DNA: TGTGCCAGCAGTTTCCGCAACACCGGGGAGCTGTTTTTT
CDR3: CASSFRNTGELFF

J: TRBJ2-7
V: TRBV19
D: .
size: .
DNA: TGTGCCAGTAGTATCTCCTTATCCTACGAGCAGTACTTC
CDR3: CASSISLSYEQYF

J: TRBJ1-1
V: TRBV25-1
D: .
size: many
DNA: TGTGCCAGCAGTGAATTGGGGTTTAACACTGAAGCTTTCTTT
CDR3: CASSELGFNTEAFF

J: TRBJ1-1
V: TRBV5-1
D: .
size: many
DNA: TGCGCCAGCAGCTTGTTCGGGCAGGGAAGGGTAACGGAGGACACTGAAGCTTTCTTT
CDR3: CASSLFGQGRVTEDTEAFF

J: TRBJ2-5
V: TRBV25-1
D: .
size: .
DNA: TGTGCCAGCAGTGAATATATGGCAGCCCACGAGACCCAGTACTTC
CDR3: CASSEYMAAHETQYF

J: TRBJ1-6
V: TRBV14
D: .
size: many
DNA: TGTGCCAGCAGCCAAGAACAGTCACCCCTCCACTTT
CDR3: CASSQEQSPLHF

J: TRBJ2-1
V: TRBV30
D: .
size: .
DNA: TGTGCCTGGACTAGCGAATCCTACAATGAGCAGTTCTTC
CDR3: CAWTSESYNEQFF

J: TRBJ2-2
V: TRBV2
D: .
size: .
DNA: TGTGCCAGCAGTGAATTCCGACCTTCGAACACCGGGGAGCTGTTTTTT
CDR3: CASSEFRPSNTGELFF

J: TRBJ1-5
V: TRBV20-1
D: .
size: many
DNA: TGCAGTGCTAGTTTTCTAAGGGGGGTCAATCAGCCCCAGCATTTT
CDR3: CSASFLRGVNQPQHF

J: TRBJ2-7
V: TRBV4-1
D: .
size: .
DNA: TGCGCCAGCAGCCAGTTTGCAGGACCCTACGAGCAGTACTTC
CDR3: CASSQFAGPYEQYF

J: TRBJ2-3
V: TRBV6-5
D: TRBD2
size: few
DNA: TGTGCCAGCAGTCGCGGACTAGCGGGAGGGACAGATACGCAGTATTTT
CDR3: CASSRGLAGGTDTQYF

J: TRBJ2-5
V: TRBV6-5
D: .
size: many
DNA: TGTGCCAGCAGCGATACGGGACCCTGGGATGGCCAGTACTTC
CDR3: CASSDTGPWDGQYF

J: TRBJ1-1
V: TRBV5-6
D: TRBD1
size: .
DNA: TGTGCCAGCAGCTCTATAGGGGGCGGTGCTGAAGCTTTCTTT
CDR3: CASSSIGGGAEAFF

J: TRBJ1-1
V: TRBV20-1
D: TRBD1
size: many
DNA: TGCAGTGCTAGGGGACAGGGGAGGGCTGAAGCTTTCTTT
CDR3: CSARGQGRAEAFF

J: TRBJ2-3
V: TRBV7-6
D: TRBD2
size: .
DNA: TGTGCCAGCAGCCCAACCCCCGCTAGCGGGGGTTGGGGAGCTACGCAGTATTTT
CDR3: CASSPTPASGGWGATQYF

J: TRBJ2-1
V: TRBV12-3/TRBV12-4
D: .
size: few
DNA: TGTGCCAGCAGTCGAAGCCCCGTCTGGGGCAGGGGGGCCGACAATGAGCAGTTCTTC
CDR3: CASSRSPVWGRGADNEQFF

J: TRBJ2-3
V: TRBV13
D: .
size: many
DNA: TGTGCCAGCAGCCCACCTCCGGGATACAGCACAGATACGCAGTATTTT
CDR3: CASSPPPGYSTDTQYF

J: TRBJ2-7
V: TRBV4-3
D: .
size: .
DNA: TGCGCCAGCAGCCAAGACCTGGGGGCAGCTTCCTACGAGCAGTACTTC
CDR3: CASSQDLGAASYEQYF

J: TRBJ1-1
V: TRBV9
D: .
size: many
DNA: TGTGCCAGCAGCAAGTTTGGGAACACTGAAGCTTTCTTT
CDR3: CASSKFGNTEAFF

J: TRBJ2-2
V: TRBV7-9
D: TRBD1
size: .
DNA: TGTGCCAGCAGCTACCCGGGACAGGGAGCCACCGGGGAGCTGTTTTTT
CDR3: CASSYPGQGATGELFF

J: TRBJ2-7
V: TRBV11-2
D: .
size: .
DNA: TGTGCCCCCCCAGGAGAGCCGCGGACCTACGAGCAGTACTTC
CDR3: CAPPGEPRTYEQYF

J: TRBJ1-1
V: TRBV4-3
D: .
size: .
DNA: TGCGCCAGCGGCCAAGATTGGCACGGGAACACTGAAGCTTTCTTT
CDR3: CASGQDWHGNTEAFF

J: TRBJ2-3
V: TRBV5-3
D: TRBD1
size: many
DNA: TGTGCCAGCAGCTGGTCGGGACAGTTATCCACAGATACGCAGTATTTT
CDR3: CASSWSGQLSTDTQYF

J: TRBJ2-6
V: TRBV5-1
D: .
size: many
DNA: TGCGCCAGCAGCCCGGGGGCCTCTGGGGCCAACGTCCTGACTTTC
CDR3: CASSPGASGANVLTF

J: TRBJ1-3
V: TRBV3-1
D: .
size: few
DNA: TGTGCCAGCAGCGAGGGAAACACCATATATTTT
CDR3: CASSEGNTIYF

J: TRBJ2-1
V: TRBV7-9
D: TRBD1
size: many
DNA: TGTGCCAGCAGTCCTAGCCTTAGACAGGGGGCCGGGAATGAGCAGTTCTTC
CDR3: CASSPSLRQGAGNEQFF

J: TRBJ2-7
V: TRBV7-2
D: .
size: many
DNA: TGTGCCAGCAGCTTACAGCCCGTCTACGAGCAGTACTTC
CDR3: CASSLQPVYEQYF

J: TRBJ1-1
V: TRBV7-4
D: TRBD1
size: many
DNA: TGTGCCAGCAGCTCTGGACAGGGCAACACTGAAGCTTTCTTT
CDR3: CASSSGQGNTEAFF

J: TRBJ2-3
V: TRBV19
D: .
size: many
DNA: TGTGCCAGTAAGGCAGGAAGCACAGATACGCAGTATTTT
CDR3: CASKAGSTDTQYF

J: TRBJ2-1
V: TRBV7-9
D: .
size: many
DNA: TGTGCCAGCAGCTTATTGTGGGGCTCCTACAATGAGCAGTTCTTC
CDR3: CASSLLWGSYNEQFF

J: TRBJ2-3
V: TRBV12-3/TRBV12-4
D: .
size: many
DNA: TGTGCCAGCAGAGGACAACCCACAGATACGCAGTATTTT
CDR3: CASRGQPTDTQYF

J: TRBJ2-3
V: TRBV25-1
D: .
size: few
DNA: TGTGCCAGCAGTGAATTTACAGGCAGCACAGATACGCGGTATTTT
CDR3: CASSEFTGSTDTRYF

J: TRBJ2-7
V: TRBV4-3
D: .
size: many
DNA: TGCGCCAGCAGCCAAGACCCTGGCGGGGCCTACGAGCAGTACTTC
CDR3: CASSQDPGGAYEQYF

J: TRBJ2-5
V: TRBV6-5
D: .
size: .
DNA: TGTGCCAGCAGAACAGTGTACCAAGAGACCCAGTACTTC
CDR3: CASRTVYQETQYF

J: TRBJ1-1
V: TRBV28
D: .
size: few
DNA: TGTGCCAGCAGTCAAACGGGACTGGGTGACACTGAAGCTTTCTTT
CDR3: CASSQTGLGDTEAFF

J: TRBJ2-5
V: TRBV30
D: TRBD2
size: .
DNA: TGTGCCTGGACCCTGACTAGCGCGGGGGAGACCCAGTACTTC
CDR3: CAWTLTSAGETQYF